This entry concerns a single TCR beta chain. What it recognizes is unknown. The V end lost 5 bases, the J end lost 2 bases, and 11 bases lay between the germline ends. Germline V lookup: CDR1 KGHDR, CDR2 SFDVKD. The CDR3 has 15 residues. The data are from a study of T cells after yellow fever vaccination. At the level of the study: Any fraction with a low cell number was prepared using SMART-Seq v4 Ultra Low Input. The study's findings and limits: Weaker in magnitude, the secondary response showed a faster peak on day 5 versus 15. Subsequent booster samples again held most clones from primary vaccination (96% CD4, about 90% CD8). A small share of clonotypes appeared in both CD4 and CD8 compartments.

Each CDR3 protein is one row after TCRdb ran MiXCR on the 5' RACE reads. The repertoire holds some 300,000 distinct CDR3 sequences, with around 10% as singletons. V gene TRBV24-1 combines with J gene TRBJ2-2; D is undetermined. The source material was CD4+ T cells sorted from PBMCs, sampled 5 days after the yellow fever booster vaccination. This sequence originates from a man between 18 and 35 years old who received the YFV17D yellow fever vaccine. CDR3: CATSGGKGNTGELFF. In DNA form, the CDR3 reads TGTGCCACCAGTGGGGGAAAGGGAAACACCGGGGAGCTGTTTTTT.